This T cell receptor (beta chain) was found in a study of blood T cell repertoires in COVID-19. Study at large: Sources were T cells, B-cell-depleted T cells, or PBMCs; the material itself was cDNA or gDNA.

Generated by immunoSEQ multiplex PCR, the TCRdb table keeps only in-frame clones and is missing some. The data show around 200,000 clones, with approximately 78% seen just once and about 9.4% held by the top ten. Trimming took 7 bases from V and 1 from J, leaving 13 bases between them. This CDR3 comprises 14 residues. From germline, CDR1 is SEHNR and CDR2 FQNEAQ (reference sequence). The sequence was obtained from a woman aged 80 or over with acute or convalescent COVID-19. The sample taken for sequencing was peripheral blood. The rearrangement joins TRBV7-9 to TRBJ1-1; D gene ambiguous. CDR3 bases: TGTGCCAGCACCTGGGGAGGGAGGAACACTGAAGCTTTCTTT. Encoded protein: CASTWGGRNTEAFF.